The 28 T cell receptor beta chains presented below share a single source sample, sequenced in a study of radiotherapy plus CTLA-4 blockade in lung cancer. The repertoire was sequenced with immunoSEQ multiplex PCR; TCRdb's copy has only in-frame clones and lacks some. Among about 85,000 clones listed, around 86% were seen once. The material was peripheral blood, obtained from a patient treated with radiotherapy plus ipilimumab. These receptors originate from a human donor with non-small cell lung cancer who had a partial response to radiotherapy plus ipilimumab.

The V call is TRBV5-1, the J call TRBJ2-3; D is possibly TRBD2 (7 bases). The V gene's germline CDR1 is SGHRS and CDR2 YFSETQ. The CDR3 consists of 15 residues. V was shortened by 5 bases and J by 5 bases, with 18 bases between the two germline ends. CDR3 nucleotides: TGCGCCAGCAGGGGGGCTAGCGGAGGGGGAGATACGCAGTATTTT. As protein: CASRGASGGGDTQYF.

This chain links TRBV2 with TRBJ2-7; the match to TRBD1 covers 9 bases. V lost 5 bases and J lost 7; bases outside the gene matches: 9. This CDR3 spans 14 amino acids. Germline CDR1 is SNHLY and CDR2 is FYNNEI. CDR3 in amino acids: CASSRRDRAGEQYF. The CDR3 bases are TGTGCCAGCAGTCGCAGGGACAGGGCCGGGGAGCAGTACTTC.

This chain joins TRBV2 and TRBJ1-1; no clear D gene. Trimming left V 7 bases short and J 3 bases short, with 12 bases between. CDR1 is SNHLY, CDR2 FYNNEI, per germline. The CDR3 runs 13 residues. The CDR3 nucleotides read TGTGCCAGCATGAGACTTTTAGACACTGAAGCTTTCTTT. This codes for CASMRLLDTEAFF.

This chain links TRBV15 with TRBJ2-5, with D perhaps TRBD1 (5 bases). The J call is doubtful: the DNA matches TRBJ2-7 better. The germline gives CDR1 LNHNV, CDR2 YYDKDF (reference sequence). The CDR3 runs to 14 residues. The CDR3 DNA reads TGTGCCACCAGCTTTACGACAGACTCCTACGAGCAGTACTTC. Protein product: CATSFTTDSYEQYF.

This rearrangement joins TRBV5-1 to TRBJ2-5; 9 bases line up with TRBD1. Per germline, CDR1 SGHRS and CDR2 YFSETQ. J lost 7 bases, V lost 4 bases, and 20 bases had no gene match. This CDR3 spans 18 amino acids. CDR3 amino acids: CASSPIQGAGSRLGTQYF. The CDR3 DNA reads TGCGCCAGCAGCCCGATACAGGGGGCTGGCTCTCGTCTAGGGACCCAGTACTTC. Variable domain in full (rest from reference TRBV5-1 and TRBJ2-5): KAGVTQTPRYLIKTRGQQVTLSCSPISGHRSVSWYQQTPGQGLQFLFEYFSETQRNKGNFPGRFSGRQFSNSRSEMNVSTLELGDSALYLCASSPIQGAGSRLGTQYFGPGTRLLVL.

This chain links TRBV30 with TRBJ1-2; possibly TRBD1 for D (5 bases). Germline V gene lookup returns CDR1 GTSNPN and CDR2 SVGIG (reference sequence). The V and J ends lost 2 bases and 8 bases respectively, with 12 bases between them. The CDR3 spans 12 residues. The CDR3 nucleotides read TGTGCCTGGAGTAATGGGGCGGGGGGCTACACCTTC. Its protein product is CAWSNGAGGYTF.

The chain links TRBV5-6 to TRBJ1-6, with 9 bases aligning to TRBD1. There are 14 residues in the CDR3. With 4 bases clipped from V and 8 bases from J, the junction kept 4 bases outside the gene matches. The V gene's germline CDR1 is SGHDT and CDR2 YYEEEE. CDR3 bases: TGTGCCAGCAGCCTGACAGGGGGTCATTCACCCCTCCACTTT. Translation gives CASSLTGGHSPLHF.

This sequence joins TRBV5-1 and TRBJ1-4; 10 bases are shared with TRBD1. Germline V gene lookup returns CDR1 SGHRS and CDR2 YFSETQ. This CDR3 contains 14 residues. V lost 4 bases to trimming and J lost 5 bases; unmatched junction nucleotides: 2. The CDR3 DNA reads TGCGCCAGCAGCCAGACAGGGGGCAATGAAAAACTGTTTTTT. It encodes CASSQTGGNEKLFF.

This chain links TRBV19 with TRBJ1-4, with TRBD1 as a possible D gene (5 bases). Germline V gene sequence: CDR1 LNHDA, CDR2 SQIVND (reference sequence). The CDR3 runs to 13 residues. V was trimmed by 8 bases and J by 4 bases, leaving 11 bases between them. The CDR3 coding sequence is TGTGCCAGTTCCCAGGGCGATAATGAAAAACTGTTTTTT. Translating gives CASSQGDNEKLFF.

This sequence joins TRBV30 and TRBJ1-2; D is perhaps TRBD1 (6 bases). The CDR3 loop spans 14 amino acids. Germline V gene lookup returns CDR1 GTSNPN and CDR2 SVGIG (reference sequence). The V end lost 2 bases, the J end lost 4 bases, and 14 bases lay between the germline ends. The CDR3 loop is CAWSPGQPFYGYTF. As DNA, the CDR3 is TGTGCCTGGAGTCCCGGACAGCCCTTCTATGGCTACACCTTC.

V is TRBV28 and J is TRBJ1-3; D gene unclear. Trimming took off 3 bases at V and 0 bases at J, with 6 bases between the two ends. The CDR3 is made up of 14 amino acids. Per germline, CDR1 MDHEN and CDR2 SYDVKM. As DNA, the CDR3 is TGTGCCAGCAGTTTCTGGAGCTCTGGAAACACCATATATTTT. This gives the protein CASSFWSSGNTIYF.

Comments on this clone: A junction end diverges from the germline sequence, so it may reflect a read error. This rearrangement joins TRBV5-6 to TRBJ1-2, with TRBD1 as a possible D gene (5 bases). Germline CDR1 and CDR2: SGHDT and YYEEEE. The CDR3 sequence is 15 residues long. The CDR3 region is CASSSGTPGDYGHTF. The DNA for the CDR3 is TGTGCCAGCAGCTCCGGGACCCCGGGAGACTATGGCCACACCTTC.

This sequence joins TRBV5-1 and TRBJ1-1, with a tentative D call TRBD1 (5 bases). The CDR3 runs 14 residues. Trimming left V 4 bases short and J 4 bases short, with 14 bases between. In germline, CDR1 is SGHRS, CDR2 YFSETQ. Here the CDR3 DNA reads TGCGCCAGCAGCGGGGAGGGGAGGGGCACTGAAGCTTTCTTT. This translates into CASSGEGRGTEAFF.

The J gene is TRBJ2-7, the V gene TRBV7-9; maybe TRBD2 (6 bases). The V end was cut by 8 bases, the J end by 2 bases, with 7 bases between. CDR1 and CDR2 from the germline V gene are SEHNR and FQNEAQ (reference sequence). CDR3 length: 11 amino acids. The CDR3 here is CASQRAYEQYF. CDR3 sequence (DNA): TGTGCCAGCCAGCGGGCCTACGAGCAGTACTTC.

This clone was counted a few times. The chain links TRBV6-1 to TRBJ1-2, with D tentatively TRBD1 (6 bases). Between the trimmed V and J ends, which lost 5 bases and 7 bases, there was a span of 14 bases. CDR1 is MNHNS and CDR2 is SASEGT in the germline V gene. The CDR3 runs 13 residues. The CDR3 coding sequence is TGTGCCAGCAGTAAAACAGGGATGGGTGGCTACACCTTC. Translated, it gives CASSKTGMGGYTF.

The genes are TRBV30 and TRBJ2-2, with TRBD1 as a possible D gene (5 bases). Germline V gene sequence: CDR1 GTSNPN, CDR2 SVGIG (reference sequence). The CDR3 length is 15 residues. The germline V and J ends were trimmed by 3 bases and 3 bases, with 14 bases remaining between them. This CDR3 reads CAWRERQGYTGELFF. Written as DNA, the CDR3 is TGTGCCTGGAGGGAACGCCAGGGTTACACCGGGGAGCTGTTTTTT.

With respect to this clone: A read error may produce the germline difference seen at one junction end. This rearrangement joins TRBV2 to TRBJ1-1, with a tentative D call TRBD1 (5 bases). The germline V gene has CDR1 SNHLY and CDR2 FYNNEI. This CDR3 is 12 amino acids long. CDR3 protein: CASSEGAVEAFF. The CDR3 DNA reads as TGTGCCAGCAGCGAAGGGGCCGTTGAAGCTTTCTTT.

The CDR3, as DNA: TGTGCCAGCTCACCAATTACTAGTAGGAATGAGCAGTTCTTC. Protein sequence: CASSPITSRNEQFF. This chain joins TRBV18 and TRBJ2-1, with a possible D match to TRBD2 (5 bases). The germline V gene encodes CDR1 KGHSH and CDR2 LQKENI. V lost 2 bases and J 7 bases, leaving 12 bases between the germline ends. The CDR3 extends over 14 amino acids.

This rearrangement joins TRBV6-1 to TRBJ1-3; D call uncertain. V lost 4 bases and J 2 bases, leaving 12 bases between the germline ends. From germline, CDR1 is MNHNS and CDR2 SASEGT. This CDR3 spans 15 amino acids. The CDR3 spells CASSARGGTGNTIYF. For the CDR3, the DNA is TGTGCCAGCAGTGCACGAGGAGGAACTGGAAACACCATATATTTT.

The rearrangement links TRBV6-6 to TRBJ2-2; 7 nucleotides line up with TRBD2. V lost 8 bases and J lost 5; bases outside the gene matches: 2. This CDR3 is built from 12 residues. Germline V gene data show CDR1 as MNHNY and CDR2 as SVGAGI (reference sequence). This chain's CDR3 is CASGRETGELFF. For the CDR3, the DNA is TGTGCCAGCGGGAGGGAGACCGGGGAGCTGTTTTTT.

V gene TRBV9 combines with J gene TRBJ1-6; 7 bases agree with TRBD1. Germline V gives CDR1 SGDLS, CDR2 YYNGEE. This CDR3 has 17 residues. V lost 0 bases to trimming and J lost 7 bases; unmatched junction nucleotides: 10. CDR3 bases: TGTGCCAGCAGCGTAGCTCTGGCAGGGGGTGGAAATTCACCCCTCCACTTT. It codes for CASSVALAGGGNSPLHF.

The V gene is TRBV9, the J gene TRBJ2-3, with D uncertain. Per the germline V gene, CDR1 is SGDLS and CDR2 is YYNGEE. The V end was cut by 0 bases, the J end by 1 base, with 9 bases between. CDR3 length: 15 amino acids. Here the CDR3 reads CASSVDVSGTDTQYF. The CDR3 DNA sequence: TGTGCCAGCAGCGTAGACGTCAGCGGCACAGATACGCAGTATTTT.

This chain uses TRBV30 with TRBJ2-1; 9 bases agree with TRBD2. Germline V CDR1 and CDR2: GTSNPN, SVGIG (reference sequence). Trimming cost V 2 bases and J 7 bases; bases outside gene matches: 6. This CDR3 is 14 amino acids long. The CDR3 here is CAWSPSGIQNEQFF. CDR3 nucleotides: TGTGCCTGGAGTCCTAGCGGGATCCAAAATGAGCAGTTCTTC.

This sequence joins TRBV5-6 and TRBJ1-2; D gene uncertain. V lost 0 bases and J lost 9, with 18 bases in between. Germline V gene lookup returns CDR1 SGHDT and CDR2 YYEEEE. The CDR3 length is 15 residues. CDR3 amino acids: CASSLGQANLNSYTF. In DNA, the CDR3 is TGTGCCAGCAGCTTGGGGCAGGCGAACCTAAATAGCTACACCTTC.

The CDR3 sequence is CASSVEQGNQPQHF. The CDR3 nucleotides are TGTGCCAGCAGCGTAGAACAGGGCAATCAGCCCCAGCATTTT. The chain uses TRBV9 and TRBJ1-5, with a weak D call TRBD1 (5 bases). Trimming left V 0 bases short and J 2 bases short, with 6 bases between. Germline lookup yields CDR1 SGDLS and CDR2 YYNGEE. The CDR3 is 14 amino acids.

This chain links TRBV7-2 with TRBJ2-1; possibly TRBD1 for D (8 bases). Germline CDR1 is SGHTA and CDR2 is FQGNSA. The length of the CDR3 is 14 residues. V was shortened by 5 bases and J by 8 bases, with 16 bases between the two germline ends. The CDR3 region is CASSARQGRDEQFF. CDR3 in DNA: TGTGCCAGCAGCGCCAGACAGGGGAGGGATGAGCAGTTCTTC. The whole variable domain, remainder taken from reference TRBV7-2 and TRBJ2-1, is GAGVSQSPSNKVTEKGKDVELRCDPISGHTALYWYRQSLGQGLEFLIYFQGNSAPDKSGLPSDRFSAERTGGSVSTLTIQRTQQEDSAVYLCASSARQGRDEQFFGPGTRLTVL.

This clone was seen only once. V gene TRBV19 combines with J gene TRBJ2-3; D not certain. The CDR3 sequence is 16 residues long. V was pared by 4 bases and J by 0 bases, with 14 bases between. Germline V gene lookup returns CDR1 LNHDA and CDR2 SQIVND (reference sequence). The CDR3 coding sequence is TGTGCCAGTAGTAACCAGCCCACACAGAGCACAGATACGCAGTATTTT. It encodes CASSNQPTQSTDTQYF.

V and J are TRBV6-5 and TRBJ1-6; the D gene is possibly TRBD1 (6 bases). This CDR3 region has 15 residues. V lost 0 bases to trimming and J lost 10 bases, with 13 bases between them. Germline assignment: CDR1 MNHEY and CDR2 SVGAGI. CDR3 nucleotide sequence: TGTGCCAGCAGTTACTCGGCAGGGGTTAACTCACCCCTCCACTTT. Encoded protein: CASSYSAGVNSPLHF.